This T cell receptor beta chain was recovered during a study of identifying expanded T cells in peripheral blood. The CDR3 spans 14 residues. Per germline, CDR1 SGHVS and CDR2 FNYEAQ. V lost 5 bases and J lost 7; bases outside the gene matches: 9. During the collection period, no donor immune events like infections were recorded. Study-wide findings and caveats: Over approximately two and four weeks, about 17 and 20 clones changed, versus around 1.2 between replicates. Two-week clone count variance significantly increased as total template count grew.

The protocol was immunoSEQ multiplex PCR, while the TCRdb copy is restricted to in-frame clones and leaves out a portion. This sample has some 96,000 clones, with over 70% found just once. For this clone: The antigen is not known.

This TCR derives from a person aged 18 to 70 in good health. The chain is built from TRBV7-6 and TRBJ2-7; 9 bases agree with TRBD1. Sample: blood. Here the CDR3 DNA reads TGTGCCAGCAGCCTTGGACAGGGGTCTATGGAGCAGTACTTC. It specifies CASSLGQGSMEQYF.